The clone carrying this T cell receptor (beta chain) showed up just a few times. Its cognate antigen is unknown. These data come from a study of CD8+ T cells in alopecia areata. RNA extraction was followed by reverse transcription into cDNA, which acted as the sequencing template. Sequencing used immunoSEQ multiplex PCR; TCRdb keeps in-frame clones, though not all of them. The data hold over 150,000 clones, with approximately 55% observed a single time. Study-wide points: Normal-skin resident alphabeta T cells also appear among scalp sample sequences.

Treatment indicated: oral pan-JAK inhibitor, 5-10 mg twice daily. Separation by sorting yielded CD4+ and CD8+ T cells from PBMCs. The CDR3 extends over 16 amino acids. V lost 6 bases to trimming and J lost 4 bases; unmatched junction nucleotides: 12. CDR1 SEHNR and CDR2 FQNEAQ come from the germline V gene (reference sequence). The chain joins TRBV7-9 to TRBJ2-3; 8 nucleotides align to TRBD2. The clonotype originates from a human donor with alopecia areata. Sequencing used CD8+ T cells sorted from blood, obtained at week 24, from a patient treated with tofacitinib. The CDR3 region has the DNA TGTGCCAGCAGTCCTGCAACGGGACTAGAATCAGATACGCAGTATTTT. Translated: CASSPATGLESDTQYF.